This T cell receptor (beta chain) was documented in a study of shared T cell receptors in the human thymus (dated by TCRdb to the early 2020s). About the full investigation: The study examined how the human thymus generates shared, self-reactive T-cell receptor alpha chains.

V trim: 2 bases; J trim: 4 bases; unmatched bases: 2. From the germline V gene, CDR1 is LGHNT and CDR2 is FRNRAP. The CDR3 spans 16 residues, from the cysteine through the phenylalanine. Of all the DNA, just the CDR3 is kept, 48 bases in frame from base 1. Libraries came from the immunoSEQ multiplex PCR assay. TCRdb's version of the immuneACCESS table is confined to in-frame rearrangements and falls short of the full clone set. An unresolved V gene accounts for under half of the shortfall where checked; the remainder is of unknown origin. In all, the sample holds about 660,000 clones, and roughly 90% of those were seen once. Of the sample, 0.0095% to 0.011% is held by the ten largest clones. Concerning this clone itself: The specificity of this receptor is unknown. No qualities accompany the bases; no much larger clone lies one base away.

The sample was also reused in another study, on human thymus T cells. The second study's paper adds: Donors were immunologically healthy infants undergoing open corrective cardiac surgery for congenital heart defects in Finland. The thymus tissue came from surgical resects taken out during corrective cardiac surgery. V and J gene segment usage appeared biased in both thymic and peripheral blood repertoires. The related research reported highly overlapping thymic TCR repertoires among unrelated individuals. The study characterized TCR alpha and beta repertoires from seven to nine infant thymus samples and a few related peripheral blood samples. Donor ages ranged from roughly 6 to 250 days, and the cohort comprised roughly six male and two female infants. After being mechanically released from the tissue, thymocytes were kept at -70 degrees C in pellets of about 10-32 million cells. A QIAsymphony instrument was used to extract genomic DNA from frozen cell pellets. The immunoSEQ multiplex PCR assay was used to amplify the TCRB and TCRAD loci from a standardized amount of quality-controlled genomic DNA. The amplicons spanned the V(D)J region and were long enough to cover the CDR3 and allow V and J genes to be identified. The commercial immunoSEQ service was used to sequence amplicons on an Illumina platform. Primer bias and sequencing errors were corrected using previously described methods, and TCRAD and TCRB definitions followed the IMGT database. Analysis of the repertoires was done with immunoSEQ Analyzer 3.0 and VDJTools and included basic statistics, V/J segment usage, diversity estimates, rarefaction and pairwise overlap. Diversity was estimated with Chao1, ChaoE, Efron-Thisted, Shannon and inverse Simpson indices, and also on datasets down-sampled to the smallest sample. Repertoire overlap was determined by strict matching of CDR3 nucleotide sequence, V gene and J gene, and Jaccard-based multidimensional scaling clustering was applied. On average, thymus samples yielded around 800,000 unique TCRB clonotypes, whereas blood samples yielded approximately 84,000.

The receptor's source is a boy under two years old with a congenital heart defect. Donor details come from another sample of the same person, matched by shared clones. The chain joins TRBV12-5 to TRBJ2-1, and TRBD2 matches 13 of the central bases. The sequenced sample was thymocytes. CDR3 protein: CASGLWTSGGYNEQFF. The bases read TGTGCTAGTGGTTTGTGGACTAGCGGGGGTTACAATGAGCAGTTCTTC.